This T cell receptor (beta chain) was retrieved from a study of T cell responses to AZD1222 COVID-19 vaccine. Trimming took 6 bases from V and 1 from J, leaving 12 bases between them. The CDR3 is 14 residues long. The germline V gene has CDR1 SNHLY and CDR2 FYNNEI. Profiling relied on immunoSEQ multiplex PCR, and the TCRdb table lists in-frame clones only, not all of them. This table has about 74,000 clones, just over 85% appearing once. This TCR derives from an adult in good health. V usage is TRBV2 and J usage is TRBJ1-1; maybe TRBD1 (6 bases). Sequenced here: peripheral blood, sampled on day 0 of AZD1222 vaccination. The CDR3 spells CASRMDSPNTEAFF. The CDR3 DNA reads as TGTGCCAGCAGAATGGACAGTCCGAACACTGAAGCTTTCTTT.